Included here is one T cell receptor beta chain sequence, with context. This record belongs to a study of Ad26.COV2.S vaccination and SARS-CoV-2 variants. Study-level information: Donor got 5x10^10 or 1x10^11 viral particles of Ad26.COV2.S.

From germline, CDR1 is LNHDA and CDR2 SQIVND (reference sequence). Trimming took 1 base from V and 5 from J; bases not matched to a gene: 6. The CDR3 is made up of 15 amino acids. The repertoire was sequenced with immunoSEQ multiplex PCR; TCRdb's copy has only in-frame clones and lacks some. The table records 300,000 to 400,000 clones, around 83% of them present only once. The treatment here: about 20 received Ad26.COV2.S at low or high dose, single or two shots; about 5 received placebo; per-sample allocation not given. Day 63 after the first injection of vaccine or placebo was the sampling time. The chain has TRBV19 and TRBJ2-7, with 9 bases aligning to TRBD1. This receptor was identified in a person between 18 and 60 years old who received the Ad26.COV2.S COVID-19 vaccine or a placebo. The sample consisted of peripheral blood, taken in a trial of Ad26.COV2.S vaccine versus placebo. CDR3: CASSIAGQGTDEQYF. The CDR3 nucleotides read TGTGCCAGTAGTATAGCCGGACAGGGGACCGACGAGCAGTACTTC.